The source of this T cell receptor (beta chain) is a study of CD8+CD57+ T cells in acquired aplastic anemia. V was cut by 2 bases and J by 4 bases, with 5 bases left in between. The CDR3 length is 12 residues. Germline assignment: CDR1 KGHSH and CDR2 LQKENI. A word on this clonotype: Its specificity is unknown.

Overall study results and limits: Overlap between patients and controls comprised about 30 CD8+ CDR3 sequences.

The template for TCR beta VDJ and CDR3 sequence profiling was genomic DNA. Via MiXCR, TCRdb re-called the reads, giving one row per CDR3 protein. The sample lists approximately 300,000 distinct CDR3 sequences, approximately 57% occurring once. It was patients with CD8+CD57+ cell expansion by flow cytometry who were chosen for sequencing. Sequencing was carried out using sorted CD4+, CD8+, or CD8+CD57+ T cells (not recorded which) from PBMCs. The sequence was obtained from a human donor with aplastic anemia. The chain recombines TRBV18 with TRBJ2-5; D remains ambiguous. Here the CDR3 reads CASSPNRETQYF. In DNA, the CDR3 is TGTGCCAGCTCACCAAATAGAGAGACCCAGTACTTC.